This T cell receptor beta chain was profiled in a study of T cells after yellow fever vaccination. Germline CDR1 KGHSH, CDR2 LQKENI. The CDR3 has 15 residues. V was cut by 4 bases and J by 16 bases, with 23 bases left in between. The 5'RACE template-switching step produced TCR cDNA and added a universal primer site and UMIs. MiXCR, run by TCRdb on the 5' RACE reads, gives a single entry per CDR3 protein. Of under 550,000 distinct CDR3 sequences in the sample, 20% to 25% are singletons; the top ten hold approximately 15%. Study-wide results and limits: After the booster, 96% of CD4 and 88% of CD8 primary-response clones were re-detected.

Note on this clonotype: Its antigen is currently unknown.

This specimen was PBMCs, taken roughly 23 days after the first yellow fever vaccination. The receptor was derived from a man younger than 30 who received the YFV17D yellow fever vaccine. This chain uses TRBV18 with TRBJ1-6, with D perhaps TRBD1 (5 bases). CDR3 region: CASSLQDGGTYQLHF. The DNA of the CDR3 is TGTGCCAGCTCACTACAGGACGGAGGCACCTACCAACTCCACTTT.